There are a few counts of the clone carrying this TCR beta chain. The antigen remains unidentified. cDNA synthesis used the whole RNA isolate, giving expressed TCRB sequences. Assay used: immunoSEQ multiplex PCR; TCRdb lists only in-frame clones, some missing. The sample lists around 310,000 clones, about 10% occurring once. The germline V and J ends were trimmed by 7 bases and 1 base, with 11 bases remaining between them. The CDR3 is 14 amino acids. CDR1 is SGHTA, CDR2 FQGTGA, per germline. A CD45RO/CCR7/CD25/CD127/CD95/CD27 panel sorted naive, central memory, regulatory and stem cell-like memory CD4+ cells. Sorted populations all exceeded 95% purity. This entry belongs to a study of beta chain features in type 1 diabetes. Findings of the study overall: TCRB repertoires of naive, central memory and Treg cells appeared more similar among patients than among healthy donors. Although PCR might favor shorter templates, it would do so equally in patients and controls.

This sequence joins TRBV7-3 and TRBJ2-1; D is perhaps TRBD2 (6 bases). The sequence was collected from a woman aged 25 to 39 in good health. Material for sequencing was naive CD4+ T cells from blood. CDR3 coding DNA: TGTGCCAGCAAAGTAGCGGAATCCTACAATGAGCAGTTCTTC. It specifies CASKVAESYNEQFF.